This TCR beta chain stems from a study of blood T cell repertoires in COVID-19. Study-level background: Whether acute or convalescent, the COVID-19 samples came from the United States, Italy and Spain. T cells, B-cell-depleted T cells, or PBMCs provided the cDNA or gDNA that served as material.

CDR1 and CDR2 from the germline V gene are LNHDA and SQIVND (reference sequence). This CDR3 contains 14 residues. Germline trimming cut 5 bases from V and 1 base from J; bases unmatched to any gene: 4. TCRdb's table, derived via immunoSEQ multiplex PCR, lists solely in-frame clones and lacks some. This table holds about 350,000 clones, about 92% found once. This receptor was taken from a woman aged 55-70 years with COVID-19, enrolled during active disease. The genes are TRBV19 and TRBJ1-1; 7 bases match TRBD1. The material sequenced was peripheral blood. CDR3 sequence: CASSDRQGNTEAFF. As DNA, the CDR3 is TGTGCCAGTAGTGATCGACAGGGGAACACTGAAGCTTTCTTT.